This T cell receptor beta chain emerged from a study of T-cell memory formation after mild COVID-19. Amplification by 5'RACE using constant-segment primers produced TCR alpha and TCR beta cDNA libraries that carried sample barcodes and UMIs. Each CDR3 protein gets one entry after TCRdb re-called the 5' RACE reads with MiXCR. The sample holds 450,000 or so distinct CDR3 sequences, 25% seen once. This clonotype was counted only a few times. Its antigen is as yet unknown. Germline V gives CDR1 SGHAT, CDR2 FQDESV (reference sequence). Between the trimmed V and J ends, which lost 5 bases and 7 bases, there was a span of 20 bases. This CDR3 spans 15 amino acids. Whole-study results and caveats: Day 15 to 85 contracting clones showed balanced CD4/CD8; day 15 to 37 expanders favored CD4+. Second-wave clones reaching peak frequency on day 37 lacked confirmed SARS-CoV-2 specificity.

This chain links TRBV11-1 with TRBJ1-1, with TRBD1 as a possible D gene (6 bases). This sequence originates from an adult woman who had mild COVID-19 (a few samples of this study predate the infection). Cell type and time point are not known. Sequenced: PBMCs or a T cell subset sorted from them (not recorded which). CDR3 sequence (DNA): TGTGCCAGCAGCCTTGAGTATAGGCAGGGGCTTGAAGCTTTCTTT. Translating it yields CASSLEYRQGLEAFF.